The 19 T cell receptor beta chains presented below share a single source sample, sequenced in a study of T cells expressing NK-cell markers. TCRdb reprocessed the 5' RACE reads, with one entry per CDR3 protein and no DNA. This listing includes about 540,000 distinct CDR3 sequences. The specimen was blood T cells: a sorted CD56 or NKG2C T cell subset, CD4+ or CD8+ T cells, or bulk PBMC T cells (not recorded which). Receptors were obtained from a man aged 18-30 years in good health.

The chain combines TRBV5-8 with TRBJ2-7; TCRdb's D gene call, TRBD2, goes unchecked for lack of DNA. From germline, CDR1 is SGHTS and CDR2 YDEGEE. This CDR3 contains 13 residues. The CDR3 protein is CASGSSGSYEQYF.

The rearrangement links TRBV4-3 to TRBJ1-4. This CDR3 spans 14 amino acids. Germline CDR1 is LGHNA and CDR2 is YSLEER. CDR3 sequence: CASSQDGVGEKLFF.

The chain combines TRBV19 with TRBJ2-4; absent DNA, TCRdb's TRBD1 call cannot be checked. There are 13 residues in the CDR3. Germline V gene lookup returns CDR1 LNHDA and CDR2 SQIVND (reference sequence). CDR3 region: CASTPGQANIQYF.

The V call is TRBV12-3 or TRBV12-4, the J call TRBJ2-7. The length of the CDR3 is 14 residues. This CDR3 is CASSFLTRPYEQYF.

The CDR3 region is CSARDPRMVNTGELFF. V gene TRBV20-1 combines with J gene TRBJ2-2; TCRdb lists TRBD1, though no DNA is available to test this call. Germline-derived CDR1 and CDR2 are DFQATT and SNEGSKA (reference sequence). The CDR3 consists of 16 residues.

The chain is built from TRBV20-1 and TRBJ2-5; with no DNA, the TCRdb D assignment of TRBD1 cannot be verified. From germline, CDR1 is DFQATT and CDR2 SNEGSKA (reference sequence). The CDR3 runs 17 residues. CDR3 amino acids: CSASDSRTILTGETQYF.

The chain has TRBV15 and TRBJ1-1. This CDR3 contains 15 residues. CDR1 and CDR2 from the germline V gene are LNHNV and YYDKDF (reference sequence). Here the CDR3 reads CATSRVGQPNTEAFF. The whole variable domain, remainder taken from reference TRBV15 and TRBJ1-1, is DAMVIQNPRYQVTQFGKPVTLSCSQTLNHNVMYWYQQKSSQAPKLLFHYYDKDFNNEADTPDNFQSRRPNTSFCFLDIRSPGLGDTAMYLCATSRVGQPNTEAFFGQGTRLTVV.

The J gene is TRBJ2-1, the V gene TRBV20-1; the D gene TCRdb calls, TRBD1, cannot be checked with no DNA. CDR3 size: 15 residues. The germline V gene encodes CDR1 DFQATT and CDR2 SNEGSKA (reference sequence). This chain's CDR3 is CSARPLGTPGNEQFF.

The CDR3 region is CASSLITGARAEKLFF. This rearrangement joins TRBV14 to TRBJ1-4; no DNA is available, so the TRBD1 call from TCRdb remains unchecked. Germline assignment: CDR1 SGHDN and CDR2 FVKESK. The CDR3 spans 16 residues.

This chain links TRBV5-1 with TRBJ1-1. Germline-derived CDR1 and CDR2 are SGHRS and YFSETQ. The CDR3 is made up of 14 amino acids. The chain's CDR3 is CASSLEAANTEAFF. The full variable domain, its missing parts supplied by reference TRBV5-1 and TRBJ1-1, is KAGVTQTPRYLIKTRGQQVTLSCSPISGHRSVSWYQQTPGQGLQFLFEYFSETQRNKGNFPGRFSGRQFSNSRSEMNVSTLELGDSALYLCASSLEAANTEAFFGQGTRLTVV.

The chain's CDR3 is CASSYQTGGSQVSPLHF. This chain joins TRBV6-5 and TRBJ1-6; there is no DNA to check the TCRdb D call of TRBD1. CDR1 is MNHEY, CDR2 SVGAGI, per germline. This CDR3 region has 17 residues.

The rearrangement joins TRBV12-3 or TRBV12-4 to TRBJ2-3; TCRdb selects TRBD2, and the lack of DNA leaves this call unchecked. This CDR3 has 16 amino acids. The CDR3: CASSPGGGRLLHTQYF.

The chain has TRBV18 and TRBJ1-1; the TRBD1 assignment by TCRdb is unverifiable without DNA. CDR1 and CDR2 from the germline V gene are KGHSH and LQKENI. The CDR3 extends over 16 amino acids. The CDR3 spells CASSDGTGIMNTEAFF.

This chain uses TRBV9 with TRBJ2-1; TCRdb gives TRBD1 as the D gene, but with no DNA this cannot be confirmed. The CDR3 extends over 16 amino acids. Germline CDR1 and CDR2: SGDLS and YYNGEE. The CDR3 loop reads CASSVGGQGAYNEQFF.

The gene calls are TRBV21-1 and TRBJ2-6; the D gene TCRdb calls, TRBD1, cannot be checked with no DNA. TRBV21-1 is a recognized pseudogene. CDR3 size: 15 residues. CDR3: CASSLEPGQGNVLTF.

This chain joins TRBV5-1 and TRBJ1-5; without DNA, the TCRdb call of TRBD1 cannot be checked. The CDR3 consists of 16 residues. The germline V gene has CDR1 SGHRS and CDR2 YFSETQ. The CDR3 spells CASSLGPDRGNQPQHF.

The chain carries TRBV7-8 and TRBJ2-1; the TCRdb call, TRBD1, lacks DNA for checking. The germline V gene has CDR1 SGHVS and CDR2 FQNEAQ. The CDR3 extends over 16 amino acids. CDR3 residues: CASSLGTGGPYNEQFF.

V and J are TRBV5-1 and TRBJ2-5. There are 15 residues in the CDR3. CDR1 and CDR2 (germline): SGHRS, YFSETQ. The CDR3 spells CASSGVLTYQETQYF.

The CDR3 region is CASKPWGSGRSYEQYF. The chain links TRBV12-3 or TRBV12-4 to TRBJ2-7; the D call from TCRdb, TRBD2, cannot be confirmed without DNA. The length of the CDR3 is 16 residues.